This T cell receptor beta chain was identified in a study of OX40 agonist ivuxolimab in advanced cancers. Study-level background: Dose-escalation patients suffered from hepatocellular carcinoma, melanoma, renal cell or head and neck cancer.

As concerns this clone: Germline and junction disagree at one end, which may indicate a read error.

This CDR3 region has 14 residues. Germline CDR1 SGHAT, CDR2 FQNNGV. Libraries were prepared by immunoSEQ multiplex PCR; TCRdb keeps only in-frame clonotypes and omits some of them. Among under 35,000 clones listed, roughly 84% were seen once. The chain employs TRBV11-2 and TRBJ1-2, with TRBD1 as a possible D gene (5 bases). The TCR comes from an adult with an advanced solid tumor such as melanoma, head and neck, liver or kidney cancer. The sequencing used CD4+ or CD8+ T cells sorted from blood, collected in a trial of the OX40 agonist ivuxolimab. DNA for the CDR3: TGTGCCAGCAGATTAGGGGAGCCGCTCAGTGGCTACACCTTC. It specifies CASRLGEPLSGYTF.